A single sample is the source of the 32 T cell receptor beta chains below, sequenced in a study of graft-versus-host responses after intestinal transplantation. Produced via immunoSEQ multiplex PCR; TCRdb's table is partial and in-frame only. The sample yields 80,000 to 100,000 clones, 90% to 95% seen once. The antigens these receptors bind are not known. The specimen comprised unstimulated CD4+ T cells sorted from spleen or lymph node cells, sampled before transplant. The receptors were gathered from a human donor who was the organ donor for an intestinal transplant.

There are a few counts of this clone. V and J are TRBV6-5 and TRBJ1-3, with a tentative D call TRBD1 (5 bases). This CDR3 comprises 16 residues. V dropped 0 bases and J dropped 3 bases, with 12 bases sitting between them. Germline V gene sequence: CDR1 MNHEY, CDR2 SVGAGI. The DNA of the CDR3 is TGTGCCAGCAGTTACTCCGACAGAATAATTGGAAACACCATATATTTT. This sequence encodes CASSYSDRIIGNTIYF.

The chain couples TRBV28 to TRBJ2-1; 12 bases match TRBD2. The CDR3 runs 14 residues. CDR1 and CDR2 from the germline V gene are MDHEN and SYDVKM. V shed 5 bases and J 8 bases; nucleotides not matched to a gene: 4. The CDR3 DNA follows: TGTGCCAGCAGTACTAGCGGGGGGTCATATGAGCAGTTCTTC. Translating it yields CASSTSGGSYEQFF.

In nucleotides, the CDR3 is TGCGCCAGCAGCTTGGACGTGCGGCTAGCGGGGTGGGGGTACAATGAGCAGTTCTTC. It codes for CASSLDVRLAGWGYNEQFF. This chain connects TRBV5-1 to TRBJ2-1; 9 bases match TRBD2. J was trimmed by 4 bases and V by 0 bases; bases with no gene match: 14. There are 19 residues in the CDR3. Germline lookup yields CDR1 SGHRS and CDR2 YFSETQ.

This clone was seen only a few times. The chain uses TRBV7-9 and TRBJ1-2; possibly TRBD1 for D (5 bases). The CDR3 is 14 residues long. The germline V and J ends were trimmed by 3 bases and 4 bases, with 12 bases remaining between them. Germline V gene sequence: CDR1 SEHNR, CDR2 FQNEAQ (reference sequence). The CDR3: CASSLRGDGYGYTF. The CDR3 coding sequence is TGTGCCAGCAGCTTGCGGGGGGACGGCTATGGCTACACCTTC.

V is TRBV7-2 and J is TRBJ2-1; D gene unclear. The germline V gene encodes CDR1 SGHTA and CDR2 FQGNSA. V was cut by 3 bases and J by 5 bases, with 11 bases left in between. CDR3 length: 14 residues. CDR3 region: CASSLTAVNNEQFF. The CDR3 DNA follows: TGTGCCAGCAGCTTGACGGCGGTCAACAATGAGCAGTTCTTC.

This clone showed up just once. V is TRBV28 and J is TRBJ2-3; D possibly corresponds to TRBD1 (5 bases). Deletions cut 6 bases from V and 4 bases from J, with 14 bases between. Germline values: CDR1 MDHEN, CDR2 SYDVKM. The CDR3 covers 14 residues. DNA for the CDR3: TGTGCCAGCAGAACCCGCAGGGTGGCAGATACGCAGTATTTT. Its protein is CASRTRRVADTQYF.

The chain recombines TRBV6-6 with TRBJ1-6; 7 bases line up with TRBD1. Trimming took 4 bases from V and 7 from J; bases not matched to a gene: 1. This CDR3 has 13 residues. The germline V gene encodes CDR1 MNHNY and CDR2 SVGAGI (reference sequence). The CDR3 DNA reads TGTGCCAGCAGTTGGGACAGAAATTCACCCCTCCACTTT. Translating it yields CASSWDRNSPLHF.

This clone was picked up a small number of times. The CDR3 protein is CASSPGQTATNEKLFF. The CDR3 region has the DNA TGTGCCAGCTCACCTGGACAGACTGCAACTAATGAAAAACTGTTTTTT. This chain uses TRBV18 with TRBJ1-4, with D perhaps TRBD1 (6 bases). The CDR3 spans 16 residues. With 3 bases removed from V and 0 bases from J, the gap between germline ends came to 11 bases. In germline, CDR1 is KGHSH, CDR2 LQKENI.

The gene calls are TRBV18 and TRBJ1-4; TRBD1 matches at 7 bases. V dropped 4 bases and J dropped 3; count of bases not matched to a gene: 5. The CDR3 runs to 15 residues. Germline V gives CDR1 KGHSH, CDR2 LQKENI. The CDR3 DNA is TGTGCCAGCTCACTTTCGACAGGGTCTAATGAAAAACTGTTTTTT. This sequence encodes CASSLSTGSNEKLFF.

The V and J genes are TRBV7-8 and TRBJ1-3; no firm D call. The germline CDR1 and CDR2 sequences are SGHVS and FQNEAQ. V shed 3 bases and J shed 0 bases, with 9 bases lying between them. The CDR3 extends over 15 amino acids. The chain's CDR3 is CASSLPGFSGNTIYF. DNA for the CDR3: TGTGCCAGCAGCTTGCCGGGGTTCTCTGGAAACACCATATATTTT.

This clone has just one count. The chain combines TRBV28 with TRBJ2-2; a possible D gene is TRBD1 (6 bases). The V end lost 6 bases, the J end lost 2 bases, and 13 bases lay between the germline ends. Germline V gene data show CDR1 as MDHEN and CDR2 as SYDVKM. The CDR3 totals 15 residues. The CDR3 here is CASREGQQNTGELFF. The CDR3 DNA follows: TGTGCCAGCAGGGAAGGACAGCAAAACACCGGGGAGCTGTTTTTT.

The V gene is TRBV4-1, the J gene TRBJ2-7; D is perhaps TRBD1 (5 bases). CDR3 length equals 16 residues. V shed 2 bases and J shed 2 bases, with 16 bases lying between them. CDR1 is MGHRA and CDR2 is YSYEKL in the germline V gene. Here the CDR3 reads CASSQRVSTVTYEQYF. The DNA for the CDR3 is TGCGCCAGCAGCCAAAGGGTTTCGACAGTAACCTACGAGCAGTACTTC.

CDR3 loop: CASSQEEEWRGQVSTNEKLFF. The CDR3 nucleotides are TGCGCCAGCAGCCAAGAAGAAGAATGGAGAGGACAGGTTTCAACTAATGAAAAACTGTTTTTT. The gene calls are TRBV4-1 and TRBJ1-4; 7 bases fit TRBD1. The CDR3 contains 21 residues. V dropped 0 bases and J dropped 0; count of bases not matched to a gene: 16. Per germline, CDR1 MGHRA and CDR2 YSYEKL.

CDR3 bases: TGTGCCAGCAGTTACTCGGGGCGGTTGAACACTGAAGCTTTCTTT. Its translation: CASSYSGRLNTEAFF. The rearrangement joins TRBV6-6 to TRBJ1-1; perhaps TRBD1 as D (5 bases). Germline CDR1 is MNHNY and CDR2 is SVGAGI (reference sequence). The germline V and J ends were trimmed by 0 bases and 0 bases, with 8 bases remaining between them. This CDR3 comprises 15 residues.

This clone was detected only a few times. Written as DNA, the CDR3 is TGTGCTAGTGGTCCACCGGGACAGCTTTATGGCTACACCTTC. This translates into CASGPPGQLYGYTF. This chain links TRBV12-5 with TRBJ1-2; 7 bases map to TRBD1. V shed 5 bases and J 5 bases; nucleotides not matched to a gene: 8. From germline, CDR1 is LGHNT and CDR2 FRNRAP. The CDR3 contains 14 residues.

This chain links TRBV6-5 with TRBJ1-2; 11 positions agree with TRBD1. Germline V lookup: CDR1 MNHEY, CDR2 SVGAGI. The CDR3 has 14 residues. The V segment lost 6 bases and the J segment 4 bases; nucleotides outside the gene matches: 4. The CDR3 loop reads CASSRTGGAYGYTF. In DNA form, the CDR3 reads TGTGCCAGCAGCCGGACAGGGGGCGCCTATGGCTACACCTTC.

The chain combines TRBV7-2 with TRBJ1-1; D is unclear. Trimming stripped 1 base from V and 0 bases from J, with 12 bases between. In germline, CDR1 is SGHTA, CDR2 FQGNSA. This CDR3 has 16 residues. The CDR3 sequence: CASSLGVRRVNTEAFF. CDR3 DNA: TGTGCCAGCAGCTTAGGCGTAAGGAGGGTGAACACTGAAGCTTTCTTT.

This clone was observed a few times. V is TRBV15 and J is TRBJ1-3; 7 nucleotides line up with TRBD1. Germline V CDR1 and CDR2: LNHNV, YYDKDF (reference sequence). Trimming removed 3 bases from V and 2 bases from J; junction bases left unmatched: 1. CDR3 length: 14 amino acids. The CDR3, as DNA: TGTGCCACCAGCAGGACAGGGACTGGAAACACCATATATTTT. This codes for CATSRTGTGNTIYF.

The chain recombines TRBV30 with TRBJ1-2, with D possibly matching TRBD1 (5 bases). This CDR3 has 13 amino acids. The germline V gene encodes CDR1 GTSNPN and CDR2 SVGIG (reference sequence). Trimming shortened V by 5 bases and J by 5 bases, and 15 bases separated the two germline ends. The CDR3 nucleotides read TGTGCCTGGGGCCCCGGGGCGGGGTATGGCTACACCTTC. This sequence encodes CAWGPGAGYGYTF.

This clone was detected only once. This chain uses TRBV11-2 with TRBJ1-2; TRBD1 matches 9 bases. Germline V lookup: CDR1 SGHAT, CDR2 FQNNGV. V was pared by 5 bases and J by 1 base, with 2 bases of the junction left unmatched. The CDR3 totals 14 residues. CDR3 loop: CASSRTGDNYGYTF. The CDR3 nucleotides are TGTGCCAGCAGCCGGACAGGGGATAACTATGGCTACACCTTC. The full variable domain, with the rest looked up from reference TRBV11-2 and TRBJ1-2, is EAGVAQSPRYKIIEKRQSVAFWCNPISGHATLYWYQQILGQGPKLLIQFQNNGVVDDSQLPKDRFSAERLKGVDSTLKIQPAKLEDSAVYLCASSRTGDNYGYTFGSGTRLTVV.

The chain joins TRBV5-4 to TRBJ1-3; the D gene is possibly TRBD1 (5 bases). The CDR3 extends over 14 amino acids. Germline V gene lookup returns CDR1 SGHNT and CDR2 YYREEE (reference sequence). Trimming removed 4 bases from V and 3 bases from J, with 11 bases in between. The CDR3 nucleotides are TGTGCCAGCAGCCGACGACAGAGTGGAAACACCATATATTTT. It specifies CASSRRQSGNTIYF.

The chain uses TRBV7-2 and TRBJ1-4; D gene ambiguous. V dropped 1 base and J dropped 4 bases, with 7 bases sitting between them. CDR3 size: 14 residues. The germline V gene encodes CDR1 SGHTA and CDR2 FQGNSA. The CDR3 loop is CASSLGLYNEKLFF. In DNA, the CDR3 is TGTGCCAGCAGCTTAGGGCTGTATAATGAAAAACTGTTTTTT.

This clone occurred once. The chain has TRBV9 and TRBJ1-2; possible D gene TRBD1, 6 bases. V shed 4 bases and J shed 0 bases, with 19 bases lying between them. The CDR3 sequence is 17 residues long. CDR1 is SGDLS and CDR2 is YYNGEE in the germline V gene. The CDR3, as DNA: TGTGCCAGCAGCCCCTCTCCCACAGGGAAAGCTAACTATGGCTACACCTTC. Its protein is CASSPSPTGKANYGYTF.

The chain carries TRBV6-6 and TRBJ1-5; D is ambiguous. Trimming removed 7 bases at V and 7 bases at J, with 23 bases between. Germline V gene lookup returns CDR1 MNHNY and CDR2 SVGAGI (reference sequence). The CDR3 runs 16 residues. The CDR3 region is CASTRDGVRTYQPQHF. CDR3 in DNA: TGTGCCAGCACCCGAGACGGAGTAAGAACATACCAGCCCCAGCATTTT.

J is TRBJ2-7 and V is TRBV4-2; TRBD2 agrees at 15 bases. CDR3 length: 18 amino acids. CDR1 LGHNA and CDR2 YNFKEQ come from the germline V gene. With V trimmed by 3 bases and J by 1 base, 7 bases remained unmatched. The DNA for the CDR3 is TGTGCCAGCAGCCAGAGTCCGGGACTAGCGGGGGGATCCTACGAGCAGTACTTC. It codes for CASSQSPGLAGGSYEQYF.

V gene TRBV4-3 combines with J gene TRBJ2-1; D unclear. The V end was cut by 2 bases, the J end by 5 bases, with 4 bases between. This CDR3 region has 12 residues. CDR1 is LGHNA, CDR2 YSLEER, per germline. CDR3 sequence reads: CASSQIDNEQFF. In DNA form, the CDR3 reads TGCGCCAGCAGCCAAATAGACAATGAGCAGTTCTTC.

The V and J genes are TRBV6-1 and TRBJ2-7; no firm D call. CDR3 length equals 15 residues. Germline V gene data show CDR1 as MNHNS and CDR2 as SASEGT. Trimming pared 7 bases from V and 2 bases from J, leaving 18 bases between. The CDR3 reads CASTRSSTRPYEQYF. In DNA, the CDR3 is TGTGCCAGCACCCGCTCATCGACACGACCCTACGAGCAGTACTTC.

This chain links TRBV7-2 with TRBJ1-1, with D uncertain. Germline loops: CDR1 SGHTA, CDR2 FQGNSA. Trimming removed 0 bases from V and 1 base from J, with 9 bases in between. The CDR3 spans 15 residues. The CDR3 sequence is CASSLASGRNTEAFF. CDR3 nucleotides: TGTGCCAGCAGCTTAGCGTCGGGGAGGAACACTGAAGCTTTCTTT.

The CDR3 protein is CASRMTVGDGYTF. CDR3 nucleotides: TGTGCCAGCAGGATGACAGTTGGCGATGGCTACACCTTC. The chain carries TRBV28 and TRBJ1-2, with D perhaps matching TRBD1 (5 bases). The CDR3 covers 13 residues. CDR1 and CDR2 from the germline V gene are MDHEN and SYDVKM. V was trimmed by 6 bases and J by 6 bases, leaving 14 bases between them.

This chain's CDR3 is CASQPGDRGFDEQYF. The CDR3 DNA follows: TGCGCCAGCCAACCCGGCGACAGGGGGTTCGACGAGCAGTACTTC. The V call is TRBV5-1, the J call TRBJ2-7, with TRBD1 matching 9 bases. The CDR3 runs to 15 residues. Germline V lookup: CDR1 SGHRS, CDR2 YFSETQ. The ends lost 7 bases at V and 5 bases at J; junction bases unmatched: 13.

This sequence joins TRBV19 and TRBJ2-1, with D possibly TRBD1 on 6 matching bases. V was cut by 9 bases and J by 0 bases, with 21 bases left in between. From germline, CDR1 is LNHDA and CDR2 SQIVND (reference sequence). The CDR3 is 17 amino acids. As DNA, the CDR3 is TGTGCCAGCACCCGAGAACAGGGCCTGAGCTCCTACAATGAGCAGTTCTTC. It specifies CASTREQGLSSYNEQFF.

This clone was seen more than once but under ten times. The chain recombines TRBV7-9 with TRBJ1-1, with 7 positions matching TRBD1. The ends lost 4 bases at V and 2 bases at J; junction bases unmatched: 7. The length of the CDR3 is 15 residues. Germline V lookup: CDR1 SEHNR, CDR2 FQNEAQ (reference sequence). CDR3 DNA: TGTGCCAGCAGCTCCAGACAGGGACGAAACACTGAAGCTTTCTTT. Translated: CASSSRQGRNTEAFF.